This TCR beta chain appears in the sequencing data of a study of T cells in Graves' hyperthyroidism and ophthalmopathy. Findings and limits, study-wide: Separation of ophthalmopathy from stable hyperthyroidism was achieved by a 13 V-J model. Before onset, by a median of about seven months, the model predicted ophthalmopathy.

Amplification targeted TCR beta CDR3 regions from RNA transcripts. With the HTBI primer set, the TCR CDR3 went through a first round of RT-PCR. A single record per CDR3 protein comes from TCRdb applying MiXCR to the multiplex PCR reads. The sample has hundreds of thousands of distinct CDR3 sequences, around 20% seen once; the top ten hold around a third. This clonotype has just a few counts. Its antigen is still unknown. Ophthalmopathy patients all had a Clinical Activity Score of at least 3, a NOSPECS grade of at least 4 and disease under 3 months old. Diagnoses were established using clinical symptoms, serum thyroxine and TRAb, thyroid ultrasound and orbital computed tomography. This receptor was obtained from a man aged 25 to 40 with Graves' ophthalmopathy. The sample was blood.

CDR3 amino acids: CSARLPYEQYF. DNA of the CDR3: TGCAGTGCTAGACTCCCCTACGAGCAGTACTTC. The V and J genes are TRBV20-1 and TRBJ2-7; D remains ambiguous. This CDR3 spans 11 amino acids. Germline loops: CDR1 DFQATT, CDR2 SNEGSKA (reference sequence). V was pared by 2 bases and J by 2 bases, with 4 bases between.